The clone carrying this T cell receptor (beta chain) was seen more than once but under ten times. The CDR3 sequence is 16 residues long. CDR1 SNHLY and CDR2 FYNNEI come from the germline V gene. V shed 3 bases, J shed 7 bases, and the junction held 12 bases outside the gene matches. The data derive from a study of blood T cell repertoires in COVID-19. Study-level background: The origin of the acute and convalescent COVID-19 samples was the United States, Italy and Spain.

Study members were between roughly 18 and 89 years old and lived in 20 to 25 US regions. Cohorts were assigned according to the clinical history that participants reported. Per the authors' pipeline: Reference gene primer amplification gave nucleated cell count estimates. Sequencing used immunoSEQ multiplex PCR; TCRdb keeps in-frame clones, though not all of them. Clone size and V and J calls were adopted from that table, with D and trimming inferred from the DNA. Of about 380,000 clones listed, more than 75% are singletons. The TCR originated in a man aged 25-40 years who had recovered from COVID-19. The rearrangement uses TRBV2 and TRBJ1-5; 7 nucleotides line up with TRBD1. The sequenced material came from PBMCs or T cells enriched from blood (not recorded which). In nucleotides, the CDR3 is TGTGCCAGCAGTGACACGGCGACAGGGTTAGGACAGCCCCAGCATTTT. This codes for CASSDTATGLGQPQHF.